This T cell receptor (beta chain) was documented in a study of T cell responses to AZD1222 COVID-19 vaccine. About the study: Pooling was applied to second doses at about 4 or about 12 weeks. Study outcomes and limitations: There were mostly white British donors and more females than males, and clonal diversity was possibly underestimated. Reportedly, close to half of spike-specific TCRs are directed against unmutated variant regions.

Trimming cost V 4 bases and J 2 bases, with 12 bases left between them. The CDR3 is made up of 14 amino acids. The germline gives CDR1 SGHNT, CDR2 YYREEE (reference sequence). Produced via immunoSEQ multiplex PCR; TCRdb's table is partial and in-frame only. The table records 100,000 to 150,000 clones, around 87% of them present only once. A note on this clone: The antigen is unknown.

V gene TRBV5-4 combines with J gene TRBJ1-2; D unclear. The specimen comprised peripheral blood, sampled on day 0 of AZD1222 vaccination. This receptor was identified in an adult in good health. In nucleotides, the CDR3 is TGTGCCAGCAGCCCAAATAGGGAAAACTATGGCTACACCTTC. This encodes CASSPNRENYGYTF.